This T cell receptor (beta chain) appears in the sequencing data of a study of T cell changes during pregnancy in multiple sclerosis. The CDR3 sequence is 15 residues long. Germline V CDR1 and CDR2: SGDLS, YYNGEE. The trim removed 3 bases at V and 4 bases at J, leaving 6 bases unmatched. Repertoires were generated with immunoSEQ multiplex PCR, while TCRdb's copy carries only in-frame clones and drops some. Of around 59,000 clones in the sample, approximately 90% are singletons; the top ten hold 2.5% to 3%. This sequence joins TRBV9 and TRBJ1-1; 10 bases are shared with TRBD1. Specimen: peripheral blood, collected in the third trimester of pregnancy. This TCR was recovered from a female donor in good health, enrolled as a control in a pregnancy study. The CDR3, as DNA: TGTGCCAGCAGCGAGACAGGGGGCTTTGGCACTGAAGCTTTCTTT. It specifies CASSETGGFGTEAFF.